This T cell receptor beta chain emerged from a study of monozygotic twins with inflammatory bowel disease. On this clonotype: The antigen is undetermined.

Study results and caveats: Patient repertoires may have gained variability from differing immunosuppressive treatments. Researchers report that IBD patients shared fewer clonotypes with others than healthy twins, especially amid disease activity.

An approximately 2.5 ml blood sample was drawn per donor. TCRdb reanalyzed the 5' RACE reads, giving one entry per CDR3 protein sequence and no DNA. The specimen's table records approximately 400,000 distinct CDR3 sequences. The CDR3 length is 14 residues. Germline CDR1 and CDR2: DFQATT and SNEGSKA (reference sequence). V usage is TRBV20-1 and J usage is TRBJ1-1; TCRdb's D call, TRBD1, is unchecked because there is no DNA. The sample comprised blood. The TCR sequence derives from a human donor with ulcerative colitis or Crohn's disease, or a healthy co-twin of an affected twin (not recorded which). The CDR3 region is CSARAAGGGTEAFF.